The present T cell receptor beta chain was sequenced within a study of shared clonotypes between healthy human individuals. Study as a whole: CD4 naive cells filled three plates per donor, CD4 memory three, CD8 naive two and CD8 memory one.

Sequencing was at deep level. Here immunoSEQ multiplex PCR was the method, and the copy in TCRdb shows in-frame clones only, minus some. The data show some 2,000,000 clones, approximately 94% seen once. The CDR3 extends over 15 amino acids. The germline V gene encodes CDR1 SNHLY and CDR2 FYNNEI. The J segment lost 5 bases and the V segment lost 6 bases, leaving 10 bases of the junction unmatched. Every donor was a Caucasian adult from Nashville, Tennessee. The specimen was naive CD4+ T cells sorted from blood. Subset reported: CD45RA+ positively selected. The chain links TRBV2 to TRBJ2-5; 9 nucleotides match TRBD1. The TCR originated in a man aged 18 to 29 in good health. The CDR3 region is CASSTGQGLMETQYF. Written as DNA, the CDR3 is TGTGCCAGCAGCACTGGACAGGGGCTAATGGAGACCCAGTACTTC. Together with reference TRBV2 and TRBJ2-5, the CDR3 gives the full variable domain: EPEVTQTPSHQVTQMGQEVILRCVPISNHLYFYWYRQILGQKVEFLVSFYNNEISEKSEIFDDQFSVERPDGSNFTLKIRSTKLEDSAMYFCASSTGQGLMETQYFGPGTRLLVL.